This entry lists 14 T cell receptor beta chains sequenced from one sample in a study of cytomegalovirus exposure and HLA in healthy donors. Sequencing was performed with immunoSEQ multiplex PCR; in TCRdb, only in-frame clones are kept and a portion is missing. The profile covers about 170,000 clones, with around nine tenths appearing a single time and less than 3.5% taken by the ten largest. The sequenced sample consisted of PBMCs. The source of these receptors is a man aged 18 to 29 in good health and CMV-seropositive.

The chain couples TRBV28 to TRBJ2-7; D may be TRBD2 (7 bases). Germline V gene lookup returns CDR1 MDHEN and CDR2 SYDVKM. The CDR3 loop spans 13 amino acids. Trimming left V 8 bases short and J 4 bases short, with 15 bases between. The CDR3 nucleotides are TGTGCCAGCGGGGGAGGGGGGTCGTACGAGCAGTACTTC. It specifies CASGGGGSYEQYF. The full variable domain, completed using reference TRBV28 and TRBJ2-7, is DVKVTQSSRYLVKRTGEKVFLECVQDMDHENMFWYRQDPGLGLRLIYFSYDVKMKEKGDIPEGYSVSREKKERFSLILESASTNQTSMYLCASGGGGSYEQYFGPGTRLTVT.

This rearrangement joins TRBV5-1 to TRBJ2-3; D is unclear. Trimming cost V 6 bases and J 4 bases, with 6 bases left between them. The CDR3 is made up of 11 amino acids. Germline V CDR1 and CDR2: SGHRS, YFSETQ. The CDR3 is CASIVADTQYF. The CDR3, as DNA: TGCGCCAGCATTGTCGCAGATACGCAGTATTTT.

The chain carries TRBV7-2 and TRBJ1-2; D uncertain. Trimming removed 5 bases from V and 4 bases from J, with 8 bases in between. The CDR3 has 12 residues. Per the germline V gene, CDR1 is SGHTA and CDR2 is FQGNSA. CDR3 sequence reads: CASSLGLYGYTF. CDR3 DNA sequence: TGTGCCAGCAGCCTAGGACTCTATGGCTACACCTTC.

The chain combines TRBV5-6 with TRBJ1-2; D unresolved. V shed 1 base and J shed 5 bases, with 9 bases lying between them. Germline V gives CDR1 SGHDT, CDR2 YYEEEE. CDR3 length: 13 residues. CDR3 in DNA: TGTGCCAGCAGCTTGAGAGGAGTTTATGGCTACACCTTC. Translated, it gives CASSLRGVYGYTF.

CDR3 loop: CASSIQGGGYTF. CDR3 DNA sequence: TGTGCCAGTAGTATTCAAGGGGGAGGCTACACCTTC. V usage is TRBV19 and J usage is TRBJ1-2; tentative D call: TRBD1 (6 bases). V shed 3 bases and J shed 8 bases, with 10 bases lying between them. The CDR3 consists of 12 residues. The germline CDR1 and CDR2 sequences are LNHDA and SQIVND (reference sequence). Variable domain in full (rest from reference TRBV19 and TRBJ1-2): DGGITQSPKYLFRKEGQNVTLSCEQNLNHDAMYWYRQDPGQGLRLIYYSQIVNDFQKGDIAEGYSVSREKKESFPLTVTSAQKNPTAFYLCASSIQGGGYTFGSGTRLTVV.

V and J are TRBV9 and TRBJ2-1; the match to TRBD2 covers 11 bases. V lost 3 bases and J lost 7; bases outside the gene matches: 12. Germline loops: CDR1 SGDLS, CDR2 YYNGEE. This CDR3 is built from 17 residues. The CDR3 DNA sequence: TGTGCCAGCAGCGCAATTCCGGTGGCTAGCGGGGGGAATGAGCAGTTCTTC. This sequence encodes CASSAIPVASGGNEQFF.

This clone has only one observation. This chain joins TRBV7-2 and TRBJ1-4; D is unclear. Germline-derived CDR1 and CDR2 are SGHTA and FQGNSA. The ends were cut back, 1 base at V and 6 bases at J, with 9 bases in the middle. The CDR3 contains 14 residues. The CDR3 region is CASSLVLEDEKLFF. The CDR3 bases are TGTGCCAGCAGCTTAGTTTTAGAAGATGAAAAACTGTTTTTT.

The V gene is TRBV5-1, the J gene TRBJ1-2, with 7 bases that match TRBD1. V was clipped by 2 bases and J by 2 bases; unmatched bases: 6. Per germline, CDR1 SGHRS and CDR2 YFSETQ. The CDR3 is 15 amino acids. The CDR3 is CASSFMSGGNYGYTF. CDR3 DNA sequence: TGCGCCAGCAGCTTTATGTCAGGGGGGAACTATGGCTACACCTTC.

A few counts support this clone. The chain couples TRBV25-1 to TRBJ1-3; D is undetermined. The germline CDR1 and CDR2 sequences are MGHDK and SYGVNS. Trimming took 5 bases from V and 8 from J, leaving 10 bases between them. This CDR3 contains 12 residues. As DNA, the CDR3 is TGTGCCAGCAGTTTGTTGGGAGACACCATATATTTT. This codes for CASSLLGDTIYF. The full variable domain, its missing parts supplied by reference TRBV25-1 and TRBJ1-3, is EADIYQTPRYLVIGTGKKITLECSQTMGHDKMYWYQQDPGMELHLIHYSYGVNSTEKGDLSSESTVSRIRTEHFPLTLESARPSHTSQYLCASSLLGDTIYFGEGSWLTVV.

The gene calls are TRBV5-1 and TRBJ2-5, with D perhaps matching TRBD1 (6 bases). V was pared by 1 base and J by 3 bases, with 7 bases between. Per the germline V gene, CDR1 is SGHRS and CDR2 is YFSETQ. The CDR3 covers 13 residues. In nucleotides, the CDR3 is TGCGCCAGCAGCTTGCGACAGGAAGAGACCCAGTACTTC. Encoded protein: CASSLRQEETQYF.

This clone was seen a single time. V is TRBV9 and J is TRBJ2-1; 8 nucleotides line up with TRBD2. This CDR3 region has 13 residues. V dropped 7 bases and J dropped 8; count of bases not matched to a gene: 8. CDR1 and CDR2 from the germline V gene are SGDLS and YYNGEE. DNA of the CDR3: TGTGCCAGCGGGGAAACTAGCGGCGATGAGCAGTTCTTC. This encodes CASGETSGDEQFF.

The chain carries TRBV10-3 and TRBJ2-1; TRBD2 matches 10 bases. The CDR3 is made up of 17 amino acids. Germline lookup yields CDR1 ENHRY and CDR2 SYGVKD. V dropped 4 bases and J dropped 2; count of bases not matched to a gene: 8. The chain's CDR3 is CAISAPTSGATYNEQFF. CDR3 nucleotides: TGTGCCATCAGTGCCCCCACTAGCGGGGCAACCTACAATGAGCAGTTCTTC.

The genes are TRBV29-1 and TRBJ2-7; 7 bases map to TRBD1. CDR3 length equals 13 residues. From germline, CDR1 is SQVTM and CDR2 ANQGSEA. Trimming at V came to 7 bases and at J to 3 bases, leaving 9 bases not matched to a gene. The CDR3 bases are TGCAGCGCCGAGACAGGGCCCAACTACGAGCAGTACTTC. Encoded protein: CSAETGPNYEQYF.

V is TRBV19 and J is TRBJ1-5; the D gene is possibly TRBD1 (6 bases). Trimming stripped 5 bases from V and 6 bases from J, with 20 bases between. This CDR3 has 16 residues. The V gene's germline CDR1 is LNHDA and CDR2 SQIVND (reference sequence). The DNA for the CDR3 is TGTGCCAGTAGTTTACAAACAGGGATCTTAGGTCAGCCCCAGCATTTT. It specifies CASSLQTGILGQPQHF.